This T cell receptor (beta chain) was sequenced for a study of regulatory T cells in long-lasting Graves disease. Relying on iRepertoire HTBI primers and Arm-PCR of CDR3 regions, the team built TCR beta libraries. TCRdb redid the calling of the multiplex PCR reads with MiXCR, one entry per CDR3 protein. Of some 400,000 distinct CDR3 sequences listed, 15% are singletons. The germline CDR1 and CDR2 sequences are SNHLY and FYNNEI. The CDR3 loop spans 17 amino acids. Trimming removed 2 bases at V and 0 bases at J, with 11 bases between. Noted time point: newly diagnosed GD, antithyroid drugs for less than 3 months. The TCR library used RNA extracted from PBMCs. In its sample, this clonotype was seen a few times. These data were also filed under a second study, of T cells in Graves' hyperthyroidism and ophthalmopathy. That source reports: A model using 13 V-J features told ophthalmopathy apart from stable hyperthyroidism.

This rearrangement joins TRBV2 to TRBJ1-6; D remains ambiguous. The clonotype originates from a woman aged 25-40 years with Graves disease. Here the sequenced sample was peripheral blood mononuclear cells (PBMCs), taken at new diagnosis, from a patient treated with antithyroid drugs. As DNA, the CDR3 is TGTGCCAGCAGTGAATTGCAGGCGAGCTCCTATAATTCACCCCTCCACTTT. Translating gives CASSELQASSYNSPLHF.